This TCR beta chain was profiled in a study of CD8 T cells in Susac syndrome. Study context: Patients with Susac syndrome, at blood draw, were therapy-naive, on corticosteroids, or on intravenous immunoglobulin alone.

The authors sequenced TCR beta from blood CD8+ and CD4+ T cells. In contrast to the negatively isolated CD8+ and CD4+ T cells, TEMRA cells were FACS-enriched. Random hexamers served to reverse transcribe about 0.45 to 1 ug RNA. TCRdb re-called the immunoSEQ multiplex PCR reads through MiXCR, storing one row per CDR3 protein. The profile shows some 150,000 distinct CDR3 sequences, around 95% of them singletons. The clonotype was recovered from a human donor with Susac syndrome. The sequencing sample was made of CD4+ T cells from PBMCs.

CDR3 sequence reads: CASSSEPFTEAFF. CDR3 DNA: TGTGCCAGCAGTTCGGAACCCTTTACTGAAGCTTTCTTT. The gene calls are TRBV6-2 or TRBV6-3 and TRBJ1-1; no definite D call. The CDR3 is made up of 13 amino acids. V dropped 4 bases and J dropped 5 bases, with 11 bases sitting between them. The germline V gene has CDR1 MNHEY and CDR2 SVGEGT.